The rows below give T cell receptor beta chains drawn from one sample of a study of blood T cells in healthy people across ages. TCRdb used MiXCR to reprocess the 5' RACE reads, holding one entry per CDR3 protein. Counted here are 800,000 to 1,000,000 distinct CDR3 sequences, 45% to 50% occurring once; the ten biggest clones make up about an eighth. Sequencing used blood. The receptors derive from a man aged 30-40 years in good health. The CDR3 runs from the conserved cysteine through the conserved F or W. The D gene is left open where the match is weak. Clone size is given for some rows only: seen once, a few or many times, or a class if the clone is expanded.

D gene,V gene,J gene,clone size,CDR3 DNA,CDR3 protein
TRBD1,TRBV11-2,TRBJ2-2,.,TGTGCCGGCGGACAGGGCAACACCGGGGAGCTGTTTTTT,CAGGQGNTGELFF
.,TRBV6-5,TRBJ2-6,.,TGTGCCAGCAGTTTGTTGTTAACTGGGGCCAACGTCCTGACTTTC,CASSLLLTGANVLTF
.,TRBV5-1,TRBJ1-1,few,TGCGCCAGCAGCTTGGCCCGGGGTAACACTGAAGCTTTCTTT,CASSLARGNTEAFF
.,TRBV5-1,TRBJ2-7,.,TGCGCCAGCAGCTTGCGATCGGGGGAACGATACGAGCAGTACTTC,CASSLRSGERYEQYF
.,TRBV5-1,TRBJ2-1,many,TGCGCCAGCAGCTTCAGCGGCGCCTACAATGAGCAGTTCTTC,CASSFSGAYNEQFF
.,TRBV7-9,TRBJ2-3,.,TGTGCCAGCAGCTTTGCGGGGGCAGGGACAGATACGCAGTATTTT,CASSFAGAGTDTQYF
TRBD2,TRBV20-1,TRBJ2-3,.,TGCAGTTTCGCAAGCGCTAGCGGAATTACAGATACGCAGTATTTT,CSFASASGITDTQYF
TRBD1,TRBV28,TRBJ2-7,once,TGTGCCAGCACCCCCACAGGGGAACCCTACGAGCAGTACTTC,CASTPTGEPYEQYF
.,TRBV20-1,TRBJ2-4,many,TGCAGTGCTAGAGACCAAGGGCTCCAAAACATTCAGTACTTC,CSARDQGLQNIQYF
.,TRBV30,TRBJ2-7,once,TGTGCCTGGAGTTCAGCTTACGAGCAGTACTTC,CAWSSAYEQYF
.,TRBV29-1,TRBJ2-3,.,TGCAGCGCCGCGGAGGGAGGAACAGATACGCAGTATTTT,CSAAEGGTDTQYF
TRBD1,TRBV7-2,TRBJ2-6,.,TGCGCCAGCAGCTTTTCGACAGGGGCCACCTCTGGGGCCAACGTCCTGCCTTTC,CASSFSTGATSGANVLPF
TRBD2,TRBV6-4,TRBJ2-3,many,TGTGCCAGCAGTGAAATCGGGGGGGCAGCGGATACGCAGTATTTT,CASSEIGGAADTQYF
TRBD2,TRBV10-3,TRBJ2-5,once,TGTGCCATCAGTCTAGCGGGGGTTGAGCAGTACTTC,CAISLAGVEQYF